This T cell receptor (beta chain) was captured by sequencing in a study of CD8+CD57+ T cells in acquired aplastic anemia. Sequencing involved patients with CD8+CD57+ cell expansion previously shown by flow cytometry. Trimming removed 0 bases at V and 7 bases at J, with 18 bases between. The CDR3 loop spans 16 amino acids. CDR1 is MNHEY and CDR2 is SVGAGI in the germline V gene. According to the study, genomic DNA was the template for TCR beta VDJ and CDR3 profiling. A single record per CDR3 protein comes from TCRdb applying MiXCR to the reads. The sample lists some 120,000 distinct CDR3 sequences; 30% to 45% were seen once.

The material sequenced was sorted CD4+, CD8+, or CD8+CD57+ T cells (not recorded which) from PBMCs. V and J are TRBV6-5 and TRBJ1-1; D gene ambiguous. The clonotype was recovered from a human donor with aplastic anemia. The CDR3 region is CASSYSKLVSGGEAFF. For the CDR3, the DNA is TGTGCCAGCAGTTACTCGAAATTGGTTTCAGGCGGTGAAGCTTTCTTT.